The 20 T cell receptor beta chains presented below share a single source sample, sequenced in a study of blood T cell repertoires in COVID-19. TCRdb keeps only in-frame clones here, not all; method: immunoSEQ multiplex PCR. The sample lists fewer than 200,000 clones, around 80% seen once, with 15% in the top ten. Sequenced input: PBMCs or T cells enriched from blood (not recorded which). Receptor source: a man in his fifties or sixties who had recovered from COVID-19.

The V call is TRBV24-1, the J call TRBJ1-5; D unclear. The CDR3 runs to 15 residues. Trimming left V 3 bases short and J 1 base short, with 9 bases between. CDR1 is KGHDR, CDR2 SFDVKD, per germline. CDR3 nucleotides: TGTGCCACCAGTGATATGACCGGGAGCAATCAGCCCCAGCATTTT. It codes for CATSDMTGSNQPQHF.

The CDR3 region is CASSLRQDTEAFF. Written as DNA, the CDR3 is TGTGCCAGCAGCCTGAGACAAGACACTGAAGCTTTCTTT. J is TRBJ1-1 and V is TRBV12-3 or TRBV12-4, with D unresolved. The CDR3 spans 13 residues. V lost 6 bases and J 3 bases, leaving 11 bases between the germline ends.

This clone was seen once. The CDR3 reads CASSFAGTSFQETQYF. CDR3 nucleotides: TGTGCCAGCAGCTTCGCCGGGACTAGCTTCCAAGAGACCCAGTACTTC. The genes are TRBV11-1 and TRBJ2-5; 9 bases map to TRBD2. Trimming removed 3 bases from V and 1 base from J; junction bases left unmatched: 6. Germline lookup yields CDR1 SGHAT and CDR2 FQDESV (reference sequence). CDR3 length: 16 residues.

This clone was counted once. V and J are TRBV10-3 and TRBJ2-3; TRBD2 is a possible D gene (5 bases). The CDR3 extends over 11 amino acids. V was clipped by 4 bases and J by 7 bases, with 6 bases between them. Germline CDR1 reads ENHRY; CDR2 reads SYGVKD. The CDR3 bases are TGTGCCATCAGTGGAGGGAATACGCAGTATTTT. Amino acid sequence: CAISGGNTQYF.

This clone was detected a few times. This rearrangement joins TRBV7-9 to TRBJ1-6; maybe TRBD1 (6 bases). CDR3 size: 15 residues. Germline V gene data show CDR1 as SEHNR and CDR2 as FQNEAQ (reference sequence). Trimming took 1 base from V and 7 from J, leaving 11 bases between them. CDR3 coding DNA: TGTGCCAGCAGCTTAGGACCCAGGGGAAATTCACCCCTCCACTTT. Translating gives CASSLGPRGNSPLHF.

The J gene is TRBJ1-3, the V gene TRBV5-1; 7 bases align to TRBD1. V shed 4 bases, J shed 4 bases, and the junction held 5 bases outside the gene matches. Germline CDR1 reads SGHRS; CDR2 reads YFSETQ. CDR3 size: 14 residues. The CDR3 sequence: CASSPTGEGNTIYF. CDR3 bases: TGCGCCAGCAGCCCAACAGGGGAAGGAAACACCATATATTTT.

The chain carries TRBV2 and TRBJ2-6; 7 nucleotides match TRBD1. The trim removed 2 bases at V and 0 bases at J, leaving 1 base unmatched. This CDR3 is 16 amino acids long. The V gene's germline CDR1 is SNHLY and CDR2 FYNNEI. The CDR3, as DNA: TGTGCCAGCAGTGAAACAGGGGTCTCTGGGGCCAACGTCCTGACTTTC. This encodes CASSETGVSGANVLTF.

The chain uses TRBV18 and TRBJ1-2; D is unresolved. V lost 1 base, J lost 10 bases, and 22 bases lay in between. Germline assignment: CDR1 KGHSH and CDR2 LQKENI. The CDR3 sequence is 16 residues long. The CDR3 protein is CASSPQAGLTTILYTF. The CDR3 DNA reads TGTGCCAGCTCACCACAGGCCGGACTCACTACTATTCTCTACACCTTC.

This sequence joins TRBV28 and TRBJ2-1; TRBD1 aligns across 8 bases. The CDR3 runs 15 residues. J gave up 1 base and V 5 bases, and 4 bases lay outside the gene matches. The germline CDR1 and CDR2 sequences are MDHEN and SYDVKM. The CDR3 sequence is CASSRDRWSYNEQFF. CDR3 coding DNA: TGTGCCAGCAGTCGGGACAGGTGGTCCTACAATGAGCAGTTCTTC.

J is TRBJ1-1 and V is TRBV5-1; D is perhaps TRBD1 (5 bases). The CDR3 length is 15 residues. Germline V gives CDR1 SGHRS, CDR2 YFSETQ. With 4 bases removed from V and 4 bases from J, the gap between germline ends came to 17 bases. In nucleotides, the CDR3 is TGCGCCAGCAGCCAGGAAGGGGTCCCACCCACTGAAGCTTTCTTT. Translating gives CASSQEGVPPTEAFF.

In its sample, this clone was seen a few times. The chain uses TRBV5-1 and TRBJ1-4; a weak D match, TRBD1 (5 bases). CDR3 length equals 14 residues. V lost 7 bases to trimming and J lost 0 bases, with 10 bases between them. Germline V gene sequence: CDR1 SGHRS, CDR2 YFSETQ. This chain's CDR3 is CASARVSTNEKLFF. CDR3 coding DNA: TGCGCCAGCGCCAGGGTTTCAACTAATGAAAAACTGTTTTTT.

The chain uses TRBV19 and TRBJ1-1; no firm D call. The V end was cut by 1 base, the J end by 2 bases, with 11 bases between. The germline gives CDR1 LNHDA, CDR2 SQIVND (reference sequence). This CDR3 spans 15 amino acids. This CDR3 reads CASSIGHGVNTEAFF. The CDR3 coding sequence is TGTGCCAGTAGTATAGGTCACGGGGTAAACACTGAAGCTTTCTTT.

The gene calls are TRBV6-5 and TRBJ1-1, with D perhaps matching TRBD1 (6 bases). This CDR3 spans 13 amino acids. Trimming took 7 bases from V and 6 from J, leaving 15 bases between them. Germline loops: CDR1 MNHEY, CDR2 SVGAGI. The CDR3 coding sequence is TGTGCCAGCACCCAAACAGGGTGGGCTGAAGCTTTCTTT. This codes for CASTQTGWAEAFF.

This chain links TRBV20-1 with TRBJ1-6; TRBD1 is a possible D gene (5 bases). Trimming pared 6 bases from V and 13 bases from J, leaving 13 bases between. This CDR3 is 11 amino acids long. CDR1 DFQATT and CDR2 SNEGSKA come from the germline V gene (reference sequence). CDR3 sequence: CSATAGTPLHF. CDR3 DNA sequence: TGCAGTGCGACGGCGGGGACCCCCCTCCACTTT.

The chain carries TRBV18 and TRBJ1-2, with TRBD1 matching over 12 bases. Germline V gives CDR1 KGHSH, CDR2 LQKENI. CDR3 length: 17 residues. V lost 4 bases, J lost 7 bases, and 13 bases stayed unmatched. DNA for the CDR3: TGTGCCAGCTCACTGGAAACGGCTGGGACAGGGGGCGGTGGCTACACCTTC. This codes for CASSLETAGTGGGGYTF.

Details on this clone: This specimen includes other DNA sequences encoding the same CDR3. This rearrangement joins TRBV10-3 to TRBJ1-5; no firm D call. The germline V gene encodes CDR1 ENHRY and CDR2 SYGVKD. This CDR3 has 12 amino acids. V was cut by 4 bases and J by 5 bases, with 6 bases left in between. The CDR3 DNA sequence: TGTGCCATCAGTGGCCGGGATCAGCCCCAGCATTTT. It translates to CAISGRDQPQHF.

The rearrangement links TRBV3-1 (or the pseudogene TRBV3-2) to TRBJ1-1; no firm D call. The CDR3 sequence is 16 residues long. The V end was cut by 1 base, the J end by 0 bases, with 12 bases between. Germline V gene lookup returns CDR1 LGHDT and CDR2 YNNKEL (reference sequence). This CDR3 is CASSQAWSGVNTEAFF. The CDR3 coding sequence is TGTGCCAGCAGCCAAGCGTGGTCCGGAGTGAACACTGAAGCTTTCTTT.

This sequence joins TRBV5-4 and TRBJ2-1, with 9 bases lining up with TRBD1. V trimming: 4 bases; J trimming: 5 bases; junction bases outside the gene matches: 7. Germline V gives CDR1 SGHNT, CDR2 YYREEE (reference sequence). The CDR3 consists of 15 residues. The CDR3 DNA reads TGTGCCAGCAGCGCGGAGGGACAGGGCCACAATGAGCAGTTCTTC. It specifies CASSAEGQGHNEQFF.

There are a few counts of this clone. The chain couples TRBV19 to TRBJ1-2; D gene unclear. This CDR3 has 15 residues. V was cut by 10 bases and J by 1 base, with 19 bases left in between. CDR1 is LNHDA and CDR2 is SQIVND in the germline V gene (reference sequence). The CDR3 region is CATHAGDIFNYGYTF. In DNA form, the CDR3 reads TGTGCCACCCATGCCGGGGATATATTTAACTATGGCTACACCTTC.

The chain recombines TRBV5-1 with TRBJ2-7, with 8 nucleotides matching TRBD1. The CDR3 contains 14 residues. Germline assignment: CDR1 SGHRS and CDR2 YFSETQ. The V segment lost 1 base and the J segment 2 bases; nucleotides outside the gene matches: 2. CDR3 in DNA: TGCGCCAGCAGCTTGTTGGGACAGGCCTACGAGCAGTACTTC. Residues: CASSLLGQAYEQYF.